Listed below are T cell receptor beta chains from one sample, sequenced in a study of cytomegalovirus exposure and HLA in healthy donors. Sequencing was performed with immunoSEQ multiplex PCR; in TCRdb, only in-frame clones are kept and a portion is missing. This table has roughly 130,000 clones, roughly three quarters appearing once. The sample was PBMCs. All receptors derive from a man between 18 and 29 years old in good health and CMV-seronegative. Each CDR3 is given with its conserved first and last residue. Each record gives: clone size, V gene, J gene, D gene, CDR3 DNA, CDR3 protein. D genes are given only for firm matches. Size is stated for part of the rows, as once, few or many counts, or as a class when the clone is expanded.

size: NA; V: TRBV19; J: TRBJ1-6; D: NA; DNA: TGTGCCAGTAGTATAGCAGGGTCCAGGAGCTCCTATAATTCACCCCTCCACTTT; CDR3: CASSIAGSRSSYNSPLHF
size: once; V: TRBV5-1; J: TRBJ2-7; D: NA; DNA: TGCGCCAGCAGCACCGGTTCGGGGAGCTCCTACGAGCAGTACTTC; CDR3: CASSTGSGSSYEQYF
size: once; V: TRBV7-8; J: TRBJ1-2; D: TRBD1; DNA: TGTGCCAGCAGCTTAGCGCGACAGGGAGATGGCTACACCTTC; CDR3: CASSLARQGDGYTF
size: NA; V: TRBV7-2; J: TRBJ1-1; D: NA; DNA: TGTGCCAGCAGCTTAAACAGCATCTCTGAAGCTTTCTTT; CDR3: CASSLNSISEAFF
size: few; V: TRBV4-3; J: TRBJ2-2; D: NA; DNA: TGCGCCAGCAGCCAAGATAGGGGGACCCTCACCGGGGAGCTGTTTTTT; CDR3: CASSQDRGTLTGELFF
size: NA; V: TRBV9; J: TRBJ2-3; D: TRBD1; DNA: TGTGCCAGCAGCGCCCGGGGACAGGCAACAGATACGCAGTATTTT; CDR3: CASSARGQATDTQYF
size: NA; V: TRBV18; J: TRBJ1-2; D: NA; DNA: TGTGCCAGCTCACCACCAACGGGGTTGCGTGATGGCTACACCTTC; CDR3: CASSPPTGLRDGYTF
size: NA; V: TRBV14; J: TRBJ1-6; D: NA; DNA: TGTGCCAGCAGCCAGTTCGGGAGCGGGAATTCACCCCTCCACTTT; CDR3: CASSQFGSGNSPLHF
size: NA; V: TRBV19; J: TRBJ2-2; D: NA; DNA: TGTGCCAGTAGCGAGGGTCCGGGCGGGGAGCTGTTTTTT; CDR3: CASSEGPGGELFF
size: NA; V: TRBV4-1; J: TRBJ1-6; D: NA; DNA: TGCGCCAGCAGGATCACGGACATCCACAATTCACCCCTCCACTTT; CDR3: CASRITDIHNSPLHF
size: NA; V: TRBV6-5; J: TRBJ1-5; D: TRBD1; DNA: TGTGCCAGCAGCCGGGACAGTAACAATCAGCCCCAGCATTTT; CDR3: CASSRDSNNQPQHF
size: NA; V: TRBV2; J: TRBJ1-2; D: NA; DNA: TGTGCCAGCAGACCGTCGGGTCCTGGGGGCGAAACCTTC; CDR3: CASRPSGPGGETF
size: NA; V: TRBV9; J: TRBJ2-2; D: TRBD1; DNA: TGTGCCAGCAGCGAGTACAGGGGTTGGGCCGGGGAGCTGTTTTTT; CDR3: CASSEYRGWAGELFF
size: NA; V: TRBV11-2; J: TRBJ2-1; D: TRBD1; DNA: TGTGCCAGCAGCCGGAAAGTAACAGGGGTCAATGAGCAGTTCTTC; CDR3: CASSRKVTGVNEQFF
size: NA; V: TRBV7-2; J: TRBJ1-4; D: NA; DNA: TGTGCCAGCAGCTTAGTGGCAGGTACCAATGAAAAACTGTTTTTT; CDR3: CASSLVAGTNEKLFF
size: NA; V: TRBV2; J: TRBJ1-6; D: NA; DNA: TGTGCCAGCAGGTTAGGGGGTGGTTATTCACCCCTCCACTTT; CDR3: CASRLGGGYSPLHF
size: NA; V: TRBV27; J: TRBJ2-7; D: TRBD2; DNA: TGTGCCAGCAGTTACCTAGCGGGGGGCTACGAGCAGTACTTC; CDR3: CASSYLAGGYEQYF
size: NA; V: TRBV12-5; J: TRBJ2-4; D: TRBD1; DNA: TGTGCTAGTGGTCCCGGGACAGGGACCAAAAACATTCAGTACTTC; CDR3: CASGPGTGTKNIQYF
size: NA; V: TRBV5-1; J: TRBJ1-2; D: NA; DNA: TGCGCCAGCAGCCGCGGACAGAAGAACTATGGCTACACCTTC; CDR3: CASSRGQKNYGYTF
size: NA; V: TRBV19; J: TRBJ1-2; D: TRBD1; DNA: TGTGCCAGTGGACAGGGAATCTATGGCTACACCTTC; CDR3: CASGQGIYGYTF
size: NA; V: TRBV11-1; J: TRBJ1-5; D: TRBD1; DNA: TGTGCCAGCAGCTTAGCGGAGGACAGGGGGCGAAAATCCAATCAGCCCCAGCATTTT; CDR3: CASSLAEDRGRKSNQPQHF
size: NA; V: TRBV28; J: TRBJ1-5; D: NA; DNA: TGTGCCAGCAGTTTCCCAGGGAAAGGCAATCAGCCCCAGCATTTT; CDR3: CASSFPGKGNQPQHF
size: NA; V: TRBV2; J: TRBJ1-1; D: TRBD1; DNA: TGTGCCAGCAGGGACGGGACAGCAGTTTCTGAAGCTTTCTTT; CDR3: CASRDGTAVSEAFF
size: NA; V: TRBV10-3; J: TRBJ2-7; D: TRBD1; DNA: TGTGCCATCAGCCTTGACAGGGAGTACGAGCAGTACTTC; CDR3: CAISLDREYEQYF
size: NA; V: TRBV4-2; J: TRBJ2-3; D: NA; DNA: TGTGCCAGCAGCCAAGATTTCTACACAGATACGCAGTATTTT; CDR3: CASSQDFYTDTQYF
size: NA; V: TRBV2; J: TRBJ1-6; D: NA; DNA: TGTGCCAGCAGAGCAATCAGGGGAATGAACGACTTTAGCTCCTATAATTCACCCCTCCACTTT; CDR3: CASRAIRGMNDFSSYNSPLHF
size: NA; V: TRBV27; J: TRBJ2-7; D: TRBD2; DNA: TGTGCCAGCAGTTTCGCCGGGGGGACGTCTTTCGAGCAGTACTTC; CDR3: CASSFAGGTSFEQYF
size: few; V: TRBV27; J: TRBJ1-5; D: NA; DNA: TGTGCCAGCAGTTCCCTCCGGACAAGGGATCAGCCCCAGCATTTT; CDR3: CASSSLRTRDQPQHF
size: once; V: TRBV5-4; J: TRBJ2-2; D: TRBD2; DNA: TGTGCCAGCAGCTGGACTAGCGGGGGGTTCGCGAACACCGGGGAGCTGTTTTTT; CDR3: CASSWTSGGFANTGELFF
size: NA; V: TRBV30; J: TRBJ2-7; D: NA; DNA: TGTGCCTGGAGTGGTCCAGGGCAGCAGTACTTC; CDR3: CAWSGPGQQYF
size: once; V: TRBV7-9; J: TRBJ2-3; D: TRBD1; DNA: TGTGCCAGCAGGCTTGGGGACAGGGTAACGACAGATACGCAGTATTTT; CDR3: CASRLGDRVTTDTQYF
size: NA; V: TRBV7-8; J: TRBJ2-5; D: TRBD1; DNA: TGTGCCAGCAGCTCCTCGACAGGGGGCCTGCGCCTGGAGACCCAGTACTTC; CDR3: CASSSSTGGLRLETQYF
size: NA; V: TRBV19; J: TRBJ1-5; D: NA; DNA: TGTGCCAGTAGCGCGACAATCAGCAATCAGCCCCAGCATTTT; CDR3: CASSATISNQPQHF
size: few; V: TRBV4-3; J: TRBJ2-2; D: NA; DNA: TGCGCCAGCAGCCAAGAAGTGGGCAGGGCCTACACCGGGGAGCTGTTTTTT; CDR3: CASSQEVGRAYTGELFF
size: NA; V: TRBV30; J: TRBJ2-3; D: NA; DNA: TGTGCCTGGAGTGTATCCGGGGATACGCAGTATTTT; CDR3: CAWSVSGDTQYF
size: NA; V: TRBV6-5; J: TRBJ1-2; D: NA; DNA: TGTGCCAGCAGTTACGTTGGGGCAGAAACTAACTATGGCTACACCTTC; CDR3: CASSYVGAETNYGYTF
size: NA; V: TRBV27; J: TRBJ1-2; D: NA; DNA: TGTGCCAGCAGTCTGCCAGGGGCGCCCCTCTATGGCTACACCTTC; CDR3: CASSLPGAPLYGYTF
size: NA; V: TRBV7-9; J: TRBJ1-2; D: NA; DNA: TGTGCCAGCAGCTTAGCGGCAGGGCAGGGCTACACCTTC; CDR3: CASSLAAGQGYTF
size: once; V: TRBV7-9; J: TRBJ2-7; D: TRBD1; DNA: TGTGCCAGCAGCTACGGGACAGGGCGCTACGAGCAGTACTTC; CDR3: CASSYGTGRYEQYF
size: NA; V: TRBV29-1; J: TRBJ1-5; D: TRBD1; DNA: TGCAGCGCTACAGGGGGGGGAGGTCAGCCCCAGCATTTT; CDR3: CSATGGGGQPQHF
size: NA; V: TRBV7-6; J: TRBJ2-5; D: TRBD1; DNA: TGTGCCAGCAGCTTAGCACCCACGGGGACAGGGGGTACGGAGACCCAGTACTTC; CDR3: CASSLAPTGTGGTETQYF